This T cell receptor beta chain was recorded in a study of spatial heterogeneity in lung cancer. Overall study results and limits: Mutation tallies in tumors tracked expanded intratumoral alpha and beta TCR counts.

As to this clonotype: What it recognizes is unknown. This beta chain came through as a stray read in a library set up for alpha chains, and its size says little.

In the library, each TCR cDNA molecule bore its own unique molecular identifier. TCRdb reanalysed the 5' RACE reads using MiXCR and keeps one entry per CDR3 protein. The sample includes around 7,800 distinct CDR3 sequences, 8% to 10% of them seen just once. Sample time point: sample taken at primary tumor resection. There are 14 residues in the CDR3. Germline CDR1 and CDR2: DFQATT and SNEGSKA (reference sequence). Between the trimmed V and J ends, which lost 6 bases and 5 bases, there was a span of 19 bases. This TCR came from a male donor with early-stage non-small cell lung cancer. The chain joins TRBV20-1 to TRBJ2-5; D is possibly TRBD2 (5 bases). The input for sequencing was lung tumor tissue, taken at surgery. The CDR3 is CSADSSEEGETQYF. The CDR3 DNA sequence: TGCAGTGCAGACTCCTCGGAGGAAGGGGAGACCCAGTACTTC.